One T cell receptor beta chain is described in this entry. Its antigen is undetermined. The entry originates in a study of CXCR3-negative and CXCR3-positive naive CD8 T cells. Whole-study findings and limits: Researchers reported similar TRBV-TRBJ usage in naive CXCR3-negative and CXCR3-positive cells, though memory differed. CXCR3-positive naive cells carried more hydrophobic TRB CDR3s than CXCR3-negative naive cells did. Each naive subset displayed comparably high diversity, whereas memory CD8+ cells displayed much lower diversity.

UMI-tagged TRB cDNA libraries were built via 5' RACE. TCRdb re-called the 5' RACE reads and shows each CDR3 protein once, DNA omitted. The sample's table shows about 6,900 distinct CDR3 sequences. The CDR3 covers 16 residues. The germline gives CDR1 SGHVS, CDR2 FNYEAQ. This TCR derives from a human donor in good health. Some clones in this sample may be carry-over from other donors' samples. This chain connects TRBV7-6 to TRBJ2-1. Input material: naive CXCR3+ CD8+ T cells from blood. Noted subset: CD45RO-CCR7+CD27+CD95- naive CD8+ T cells expressing CXCR3 (TNR3+). The CDR3 sequence: CASSPHQAGFYNEQFF.